The rows below give T cell receptor beta chains drawn from one sample of a study of shared clonotypes between healthy human individuals. The assay was immunoSEQ multiplex PCR, and TCRdb's table has in-frame clones only and misses some. Of about 2 million clones detected, about 95% appear once; the ten largest clones hold approximately 1.2%. The sample was naive CD8+ T cells sorted from blood. The source is a man aged 18-30 years in good health. The CDR3 runs from the conserved cysteine through the conserved F or W. The order of the fields is clone size, V gene, D gene, J gene, CDR3 DNA, CDR3 protein. D genes are given only for firm matches. Clone size is not always given. Where it is, it says once, few, many or a class for expanded clones.

abundance: NA
v_gene: TRBV10-3
d_gene: TRBD2
j_gene: TRBJ2-3
CDR3nt: TGTGCCGTCCTCCCGGGTGGCGGGAGTACAGATACGCAGTATTTT
CDR3aa: CAVLPGGGSTDTQYF

abundance: NA
v_gene: TRBV6-1
d_gene: NA
j_gene: TRBJ1-5
CDR3nt: TGTGCCAGCAGTGACGGGGACAGCAATCAGCCCCAGCATTTT
CDR3aa: CASSDGDSNQPQHF

abundance: NA
v_gene: TRBV13
d_gene: NA
j_gene: TRBJ2-7
CDR3nt: TGTGCCAGCAGCTTTTACTCCTACGAGCAGTACTTC
CDR3aa: CASSFYSYEQYF

abundance: NA
v_gene: TRBV28
d_gene: NA
j_gene: TRBJ2-7
CDR3nt: TGTGCCAGCAGCCCCTGGGGGGCGGACGAGCAGTACTTC
CDR3aa: CASSPWGADEQYF

abundance: once
v_gene: TRBV10-1
d_gene: NA
j_gene: TRBJ2-3
CDR3nt: TGCGCCAGCAGTGAGTCTCTGGATACGCAGTATTTT
CDR3aa: CASSESLDTQYF

abundance: NA
v_gene: TRBV5-1
d_gene: NA
j_gene: TRBJ2-6
CDR3nt: TGCGCCAGCAGCGCGGACTTCTCTGGGGCCAACGTCCTGACTTTC
CDR3aa: CASSADFSGANVLTF

abundance: NA
v_gene: TRBV27
d_gene: NA
j_gene: TRBJ2-7
CDR3nt: TGTGCCAGCAGCACGACGGTGTACGCCTACGAGCAGTACTTC
CDR3aa: CASSTTVYAYEQYF

abundance: once
v_gene: TRBV11-2
d_gene: TRBD1
j_gene: TRBJ1-2
CDR3nt: TGTGCCAGCAGCTTAGGTGGGACAGGCATCGGCTACACCTTC
CDR3aa: CASSLGGTGIGYTF

abundance: NA
v_gene: TRBV9
d_gene: NA
j_gene: TRBJ2-2
CDR3nt: TGTGCCAGCAGTCCTTTAGCCGGCGGGGAGCTGTTTTTT
CDR3aa: CASSPLAGGELFF

abundance: NA
v_gene: TRBV27
d_gene: TRBD1
j_gene: TRBJ2-7
CDR3nt: TGTGCCAGCAGTGCGGGGACAGGAGCCGCGGGATACTACGAGCAGTACTTC
CDR3aa: CASSAGTGAAGYYEQYF

abundance: once
v_gene: TRBV9
d_gene: NA
j_gene: TRBJ2-5
CDR3nt: TGTGCCAGCAGCGTGCATGGAGAGACCCAGTACTTC
CDR3aa: CASSVHGETQYF

abundance: NA
v_gene: TRBV7-9
d_gene: NA
j_gene: TRBJ1-1
CDR3nt: TGTGCCAGCAGCTTATCGAGTGACAGGCCGGGGGCTTTCTTT
CDR3aa: CASSLSSDRPGAFF

abundance: NA
v_gene: TRBV5-4
d_gene: NA
j_gene: TRBJ2-5
CDR3nt: TGTGCCAGCAGCTTGAGCGACAGCAAAGAGACCCAGTACTTC
CDR3aa: CASSLSDSKETQYF

abundance: NA
v_gene: TRBV5-1
d_gene: TRBD1
j_gene: TRBJ2-7
CDR3nt: TGCGCCAGCAGCTTGAGCACAGGGGTAGGCTACGAGCAGTACTTC
CDR3aa: CASSLSTGVGYEQYF

abundance: NA
v_gene: TRBV28
d_gene: NA
j_gene: TRBJ2-7
CDR3nt: TGTGCCAGCAGTTTGGCGACAGACGGGGCCTACGAGCAGTACTTC
CDR3aa: CASSLATDGAYEQYF

abundance: NA
v_gene: TRBV27
d_gene: NA
j_gene: TRBJ2-7
CDR3nt: TGTGCCAGCAGTTTACGAACAGGAGACTTTACCTACGAGCAGTACTTC
CDR3aa: CASSLRTGDFTYEQYF

abundance: NA
v_gene: TRBV4-1
d_gene: NA
j_gene: TRBJ2-6
CDR3nt: TGCGCCAGCAGCCACGGAACTCCGGCAGGAGTCTCTGGGGCCAACGTCCTGACTTTC
CDR3aa: CASSHGTPAGVSGANVLTF

abundance: NA
v_gene: TRBV7-9
d_gene: TRBD1
j_gene: TRBJ2-3
CDR3nt: TGTGCCAGCAGCTGGCCAAGTGGACAGGGAGAGGATACGCAGTATTTT
CDR3aa: CASSWPSGQGEDTQYF

abundance: NA
v_gene: TRBV6-1
d_gene: NA
j_gene: TRBJ1-3
CDR3nt: TGTGCCAGCAGTGGAGGGACAACGGGAAACACCATATATTTT
CDR3aa: CASSGGTTGNTIYF

abundance: NA
v_gene: TRBV9
d_gene: TRBD2
j_gene: TRBJ2-3
CDR3nt: TGTGCCAGCAGCGAGCTAGCGGGAGGTGGTGATACGCAGTATTTT
CDR3aa: CASSELAGGGDTQYF

abundance: NA
v_gene: TRBV30
d_gene: NA
j_gene: TRBJ2-3
CDR3nt: TGTGCCTGGAGTGTAGGTCAAGGGGAAGGGACAGATACGCAGTATTTT
CDR3aa: CAWSVGQGEGTDTQYF

abundance: NA
v_gene: TRBV7-9
d_gene: TRBD1
j_gene: TRBJ2-3
CDR3nt: TGTGCCAGCAGCTTAAGCCAGGGGGCCACAGATACGCAGTATTTT
CDR3aa: CASSLSQGATDTQYF

abundance: NA
v_gene: TRBV4-3
d_gene: NA
j_gene: TRBJ2-1
CDR3nt: TGCGCCAGCAGCCAGACACTAGACAATGAGCAGTTCTTC
CDR3aa: CASSQTLDNEQFF

abundance: NA
v_gene: TRBV6-5
d_gene: TRBD1
j_gene: TRBJ2-7
CDR3nt: TGTGCCAGCAGTCCGGACAGGGTTCAGCAGTACTTC
CDR3aa: CASSPDRVQQYF

abundance: NA
v_gene: TRBV27
d_gene: NA
j_gene: TRBJ1-3
CDR3nt: TGTGCCAGCAGTCCTTTAGGTTCCTCTGGAAACACCATATATTTT
CDR3aa: CASSPLGSSGNTIYF

abundance: once
v_gene: TRBV10-2
d_gene: NA
j_gene: TRBJ2-7
CDR3nt: TGCGCCAGCAGTGTCTCCCACTACGAGCAGTACTTC
CDR3aa: CASSVSHYEQYF

abundance: NA
v_gene: TRBV6-6
d_gene: TRBD1
j_gene: TRBJ2-7
CDR3nt: TGTGCCAGCAGTCCTCATCCGGGACAGGGTTTCTACGAGCAGTACTTC
CDR3aa: CASSPHPGQGFYEQYF

abundance: NA
v_gene: TRBV30
d_gene: NA
j_gene: TRBJ2-1
CDR3nt: TGTGCCTGGAGTGACGGTACTGAGCAGTTCTTC
CDR3aa: CAWSDGTEQFF

abundance: NA
v_gene: TRBV13
d_gene: NA
j_gene: TRBJ2-3
CDR3nt: TGTGCCAGCAGCTTATCGGGCGGAGAGGTTGGAGATACGCAGTATTTT
CDR3aa: CASSLSGGEVGDTQYF

abundance: NA
v_gene: TRBV7-9
d_gene: NA
j_gene: TRBJ2-1
CDR3nt: TGTGCCAGCAGTCCCGGCCGGGGTGAGCAGTTCTTC
CDR3aa: CASSPGRGEQFF

abundance: NA
v_gene: TRBV5-1
d_gene: TRBD2
j_gene: TRBJ2-1
CDR3nt: TGCGCCAGCAGCTTAGCCGGGACTAACAATGAGCAGTTCTTC
CDR3aa: CASSLAGTNNEQFF

abundance: NA
v_gene: TRBV29-1
d_gene: NA
j_gene: TRBJ2-7
CDR3nt: TGCAGCGTTAATACCGCGAACTCCTACGAGCAGTACTTC
CDR3aa: CSVNTANSYEQYF

abundance: NA
v_gene: TRBV2
d_gene: TRBD2
j_gene: TRBJ2-7
CDR3nt: TGTGCCAGCAGTGGATGGACTAGCGGGAGGGCCACCCCCTACGAGCAGTACTTC
CDR3aa: CASSGWTSGRATPYEQYF

abundance: NA
v_gene: TRBV6-1
d_gene: TRBD1
j_gene: TRBJ1-5
CDR3nt: TGTGCCAGCAGTCGGACAGGGGAAAGCAATCAGCCCCAGCATTTT
CDR3aa: CASSRTGESNQPQHF

abundance: NA
v_gene: TRBV14
d_gene: NA
j_gene: TRBJ2-7
CDR3nt: TGTGCCAGCAGCCAAGAAACAGGCTATACCTTTGTGTTTGAGCAGTACTTC
CDR3aa: CASSQETGYTFVFEQYF

abundance: NA
v_gene: TRBV30
d_gene: NA
j_gene: TRBJ1-2
CDR3nt: TGTGCCTGGAGTCCCGTAAGCGATATGACCTTC
CDR3aa: CAWSPVSDMTF

abundance: NA
v_gene: TRBV7-9
d_gene: TRBD1
j_gene: TRBJ2-7
CDR3nt: TGTGCCAGCAGCATGGCCGGGACAGGGTATCCGAGCTCCTACGAGCAGTACTTC
CDR3aa: CASSMAGTGYPSSYEQYF

abundance: NA
v_gene: TRBV27
d_gene: TRBD1
j_gene: TRBJ1-5
CDR3nt: TGTGCCAGCAGTTATACAGGGGGCGGACAGCCCCAGCATTTT
CDR3aa: CASSYTGGGQPQHF